The 21 T cell receptor beta chains below all came from one sample that was sequenced in a study of T cells in Graves' hyperthyroidism and ophthalmopathy. Amplified TCR beta CDR3 regions came from RNA transcripts. TCR CDR3 regions were first amplified by RT-PCR with HTBI primers. TCRdb reprocessed the multiplex PCR reads with MiXCR, giving one entry per CDR3 protein. The sample yields a few hundred thousand distinct CDR3 sequences, just over 45% seen once. Material for sequencing was peripheral blood or thyroid tissue (not recorded which). These receptor sequences come from a woman between 18 and 29 years old with Graves' hyperthyroidism.

The rearrangement joins TRBV11-2 to TRBJ1-2; weak D call: TRBD1 (5 bases). V dropped 4 bases and J dropped 12 bases, with 30 bases sitting between them. The germline V gene has CDR1 SGHAT and CDR2 FQNNGV. The CDR3 is 17 amino acids. DNA for the CDR3: TGTGCCAGCAGCTCCAGCGGTACTAGCGGGACTTTTCGGGGCAACACCTTC. Protein product: CASSSSGTSGTFRGNTF.

This clonotype was detected many times. The chain recombines TRBV7-9 with TRBJ2-2; 9 bases are a match to TRBD2. The CDR3 runs 17 residues. Germline V gene data show CDR1 as SEHNR and CDR2 as FQNEAQ (reference sequence). The trim removed 5 bases at V and 0 bases at J, leaving 7 bases unmatched. In DNA form, the CDR3 reads TGTGCCAGCAGCGCCAGACTAGCGGAAACGAACACCGGGGAGCTGTTTTTT. It translates to CASSARLAETNTGELFF.

V gene TRBV7-6 combines with J gene TRBJ2-6; D is undetermined. CDR3 size: 13 residues. Per germline, CDR1 SGHVS and CDR2 FNYEAQ. With 5 bases removed from V and 3 bases from J, the gap between germline ends came to 5 bases. The CDR3 is CASSPDGANVLTF. DNA for the CDR3: TGTGCCAGCAGCCCAGATGGGGCCAACGTCCTGACTTTC.

The chain couples TRBV7-2 to TRBJ2-7; 13 bases are shared with TRBD2. CDR3 length: 15 amino acids. After removal of 5 bases from V and 7 bases from J, the junction contained 8 bases not matched to a gene. Germline V gives CDR1 SGHTA, CDR2 FQGNSA. The CDR3 protein is CASSPRTSGSEEQYF. Here the CDR3 DNA reads TGTGCCAGCAGCCCAAGGACTAGCGGGAGCGAAGAGCAGTACTTC.

This chain uses TRBV29-1 with TRBJ1-2; maybe TRBD1 (6 bases). The CDR3 sequence is 14 residues long. Trimming pared 4 bases from V and 1 base from J, leaving 13 bases between. Germline CDR1 reads SQVTM; CDR2 reads ANQGSEA. CDR3 amino acids: CSVGTADVNYGYTF. The CDR3 bases are TGCAGCGTTGGGACAGCTGACGTTAACTATGGCTACACCTTC.

The chain is built from TRBV10-3 and TRBJ1-4; maybe TRBD1 (6 bases). CDR1 is ENHRY and CDR2 is SYGVKD in the germline V gene. This CDR3 is built from 12 residues. Trimming took off 6 bases at V and 7 bases at J, with 9 bases between the two ends. The CDR3 bases are TGTGCCATCAGGACGGACAGTGAAAAACTGTTTTTT. It specifies CAIRTDSEKLFF.

Ten or more counts support this clonotype. The CDR3 region has the DNA TGCAGTGCTAGAGATCTCCAGGGAATTAATGAAAAACTGTTTTTT. This translates into CSARDLQGINEKLFF. V usage is TRBV20-1 and J usage is TRBJ1-4, with a possible D match to TRBD1 (5 bases). Germline CDR1 is DFQATT and CDR2 is SNEGSKA (reference sequence). The V gene lost 0 bases and the J gene lost 4 bases, with 12 bases spanning the gap. This CDR3 has 15 amino acids.

The V call is TRBV7-8, the J call TRBJ1-1; unclear D gene. Germline CDR1 and CDR2: SGHVS and FQNEAQ. The ends were cut back, 8 bases at V and 0 bases at J, with 16 bases in the middle. This CDR3 has 15 amino acids. In DNA form, the CDR3 reads TGTGCCAGCGCCAGCTCGGCACCTATGAACACTGAAGCTTTCTTT. It specifies CASASSAPMNTEAFF.

This clonotype was recorded at least ten times. The chain is built from TRBV7-9 and TRBJ1-5, with unresolved D. Trimming shortened V by 5 bases and J by 5 bases, and 10 bases separated the two germline ends. Germline V lookup: CDR1 SEHNR, CDR2 FQNEAQ (reference sequence). The CDR3 extends over 13 amino acids. The CDR3 is CASSRLGDQPQHF. The CDR3 DNA reads as TGTGCCAGCAGCCGTCTCGGGGATCAGCCCCAGCATTTT.

In this sample, this clonotype turned up a few times. This chain connects TRBV7-6 to TRBJ1-5, with TRBD1 identical over 7 bases. Germline CDR1 reads SGHVS; CDR2 reads FNYEAQ. The CDR3 runs to 16 residues. V lost 3 bases and J lost 11; bases outside the gene matches: 16. The DNA of the CDR3 is TGTGCCAGCAGCTTTTCCCCTGGGGGTCAGGGGGAGACCCAGCATTTT. This translates into CASSFSPGGQGETQHF.

At least ten counts were recorded for this clonotype. The chain employs TRBV9 and TRBJ2-7; possibly TRBD2 for D (5 bases). This CDR3 contains 14 residues. Germline V gives CDR1 SGDLS, CDR2 YYNGEE. V lost 0 bases and J 1 base, leaving 8 bases between the germline ends. CDR3 loop: CASSVGLLSYEQYF. The DNA for the CDR3 is TGTGCCAGCAGCGTAGGACTATTATCCTACGAGCAGTACTTC.

This clonotype was observed at least ten times. The chain carries TRBV11-3 and TRBJ1-2; D uncertain. The germline V gene has CDR1 SGHNT and CDR2 YENEEA. Trimming shortened V by 7 bases and J by 2 bases, and 11 bases separated the two germline ends. The CDR3 is 13 amino acids. As DNA, the CDR3 is TGTGCCAGCACCACGACGGACAACTATGGCTACACCTTC. Protein product: CASTTTDNYGYTF.

This chain joins TRBV20-1 and TRBJ1-6; 10 bases line up with TRBD1. The CDR3 length is 14 residues. The germline V gene encodes CDR1 DFQATT and CDR2 SNEGSKA (reference sequence). The CDR3 coding sequence is TGCAGAGCCGTGGGACAGGGGCCAAATTCACCCCTCCACTTT. It yields the protein CRAVGQGPNSPLHF.

The chain carries TRBV29-1 and TRBJ1-2; 7 positions match TRBD1. Unmatched junction bases numbered 10, after V lost 8 bases and J lost 7 bases. This CDR3 contains 12 residues. CDR1 is SQVTM, CDR2 ANQGSEA, per germline. The CDR3 bases are TGCAGCTCCCGGGACAGCTACCGTGGCTACACCTTC. Translation: CSSRDSYRGYTF.

The chain is built from TRBV24-1 and TRBJ2-3; a possible D gene is TRBD2 (6 bases). Between the trimmed V and J ends, which lost 5 bases and 2 bases, there was a span of 16 bases. Germline V lookup: CDR1 KGHDR, CDR2 SFDVKD. The CDR3 is made up of 16 amino acids. In nucleotides, the CDR3 is TGTGCCACCAGTGCCCTCGGGGGACCCTCCACAGATACGCAGTATTTT. Translated, it gives CATSALGGPSTDTQYF.

The chain links TRBV24-1 to TRBJ2-2; TRBD1 is a possible D gene (6 bases). V lost 6 bases and J 7 bases, leaving 20 bases between the germline ends. Germline V lookup: CDR1 KGHDR, CDR2 SFDVKD. This CDR3 has 16 residues. For the CDR3, the DNA is TGTGCCACCAGTCGCGGCACAGGGTATTACGGCGGGGAGCTGTTTTTT. Protein product: CATSRGTGYYGGELFF.

The table lists this clonotype with many counts. This sequence joins TRBV5-1 and TRBJ1-6; no clear D. The CDR3 loop spans 15 amino acids. Germline V CDR1 and CDR2: SGHRS, YFSETQ. V gave up 0 bases and J gave up 3 bases, with 7 bases separating them. The chain's CDR3 is CASSLDSLYNSPLHF. DNA of the CDR3: TGCGCCAGCAGCTTGGACAGTCTCTATAATTCACCCCTCCACTTT.

The J gene is TRBJ2-7, the V gene TRBV7-3, with D possibly called TRBD1 or TRBD2 (5 bases each). Germline V gene sequence: CDR1 SGHTA, CDR2 FQGTGA. The CDR3 is 11 residues long. The ends were cut back, 5 bases at V and 11 bases at J, with 13 bases in the middle. For the CDR3, the DNA is TGTGCCAGCAGCAAGGGGACGGGCGAGTACTTC. Amino acids: CASSKGTGEYF.

The gene calls are TRBV12-3 or TRBV12-4 and TRBJ2-5; 7 positions match TRBD2. V was pared by 7 bases and J by 4 bases, with 6 bases of the junction left unmatched. The CDR3 spans 13 residues. The CDR3 sequence is CASTLGGGETQYF. The CDR3, as DNA: TGTGCCAGCACTCTGGGGGGGGGAGAGACCCAGTACTTC.

The rearrangement links TRBV15 to TRBJ1-2; D unresolved. In germline, CDR1 is LNHNV, CDR2 YYDKDF (reference sequence). The CDR3 sequence is 13 residues long. Trimming removed 3 bases from V and 2 bases from J, with 7 bases in between. As DNA, the CDR3 is TGTGCCACCAGCAGGGCCGTGAACTATGGCTACACCTTC. It is translated as CATSRAVNYGYTF.

This clonotype was found many times. This sequence joins TRBV11-3 and TRBJ1-1, with 9 bases aligning to TRBD1. Per the germline V gene, CDR1 is SGHNT and CDR2 is YENEEA. CDR3 length: 15 residues. Trimming at V came to 5 bases and at J to 0 bases, leaving 4 bases not matched to a gene. CDR3 in amino acids: CASSKQGALNTEAFF. CDR3 nucleotides: TGTGCCAGCAGCAAACAGGGGGCCTTGAACACTGAAGCTTTCTTT.